This paragraph covers one T cell receptor beta chain sequence. CDR3 length: 16 residues. V shed 4 bases, J shed 6 bases, and the junction held 6 bases outside the gene matches. The germline CDR1 and CDR2 sequences are MNHNS and SASEGT. Researchers prepared the TCRbeta library using unique molecular identifiers, the study reports. TCRdb processed the PCR reads anew with MiXCR; each CDR3 protein has one entry. In the table there are fewer than 400,000 distinct CDR3 sequences, around 20% of which are singletons. This sample is drawn from a study of T-cell reconstitution after alpha-beta-depleted transplantation in children.

Source: PBMCs, mostly from graft donor cells, taken 180 days after TCRalphabeta/CD19-depleted stem cell transplant. The receptor was isolated from a male patient aged 10 to 17 who had a stem cell transplant for acute lymphoblastic leukemia, so the T cells may come from the graft donor. This rearrangement joins TRBV6-1 to TRBJ2-2; 12 bases are shared with TRBD2. CDR3 bases: TGTGCCAGCAGTGGTCTAGCGGGAGGGCCTGCCGGGGAGCTGTTTTTT. This translates into CASSGLAGGPAGELFF.